This entry features one TCR beta chain sequence. Its antigen is not known. The sample holds other DNA sequences that translate to the same CDR3. These data come from a study of cytomegalovirus exposure and HLA in healthy donors. Findings of the study overall: Among TCR sequences, most were rare, though some public TCRs appeared in many donors.

Germline CDR1 is KGHSH and CDR2 is LQKENI. V shed 3 bases and J shed 5 bases, with 13 bases lying between them. This CDR3 spans 14 amino acids. The PCR used 60 Vbeta and 13 Jbeta primers. Using immunoSEQ multiplex PCR, the repertoire was profiled, and TCRdb retains in-frame clones only, with some absent. The table lists 150,000 to 200,000 clones, approximately 80% of them singletons, with around 2% in the top ten. Sequencing was carried out using PBMCs. The clonotype comes from a man in his late teens or twenties in good health and CMV-seronegative. The rearrangement uses TRBV18 and TRBJ2-5; D is undetermined. DNA of the CDR3: TGTGCCAGCTCACCTTTACGAGGCCAGGAGACCCAGTACTTC. It is translated as CASSPLRGQETQYF. Combining the CDR3 with reference TRBV18 and TRBJ2-5 gives the whole variable domain NAGVMQNPRHLVRRRGQEARLRCSPMKGHSHVYWYRQLPEEGLKFMVYLQKENIIDESGMPKERFSAEFPKEGPSILRIQQVVRGDSAAYFCASSPLRGQETQYFGPGTRLLVL.